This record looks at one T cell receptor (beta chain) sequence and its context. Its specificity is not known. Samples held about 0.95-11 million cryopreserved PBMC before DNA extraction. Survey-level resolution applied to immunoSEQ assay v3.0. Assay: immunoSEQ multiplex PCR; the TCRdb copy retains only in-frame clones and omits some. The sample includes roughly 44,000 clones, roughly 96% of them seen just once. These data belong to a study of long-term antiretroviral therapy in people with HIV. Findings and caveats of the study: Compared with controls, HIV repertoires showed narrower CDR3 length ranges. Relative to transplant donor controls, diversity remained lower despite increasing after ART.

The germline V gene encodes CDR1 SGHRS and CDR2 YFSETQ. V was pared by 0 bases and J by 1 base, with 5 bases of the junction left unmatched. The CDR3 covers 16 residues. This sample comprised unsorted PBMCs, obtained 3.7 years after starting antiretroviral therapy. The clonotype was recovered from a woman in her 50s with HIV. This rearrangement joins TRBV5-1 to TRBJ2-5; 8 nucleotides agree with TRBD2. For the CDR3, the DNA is TGCGCCAGCAGCTTGGATGGCGGGGGGTTCCAAGAGACCCAGTACTTC. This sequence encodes CASSLDGGGFQETQYF.